Below, one T cell receptor beta chain is given with its context. Its antigen is not identified. This sample was taken from a study of cytomegalovirus exposure and HLA in healthy donors. Broader study findings: One variant, a missense change in DCLRE1C, was linked in a later analysis to TCR beta V- and J-gene trimming.

PCR primers comprised 60 Vbeta and 13 Jbeta primers. Using immunoSEQ multiplex PCR, the repertoire was profiled, and TCRdb retains in-frame clones only, with some absent. The sample comprises tens of thousands of clones, less than 70% of which are singletons, and 9.5% to 13% rests with the top ten. From germline, CDR1 is MNHEY and CDR2 SMNVEV (reference sequence). The CDR3 totals 15 residues. Trimming shortened V by 1 base and J by 3 bases, and 12 bases separated the two germline ends. The chain links TRBV27 to TRBJ1-1; a possible D gene is TRBD1 (5 bases). The source is a woman aged 25-40 years in good health and CMV-seronegative. The material sequenced was PBMCs. DNA for the CDR3: TGTGCCAGCAGTTTATATCCAGGGTTGCACACTGAAGCTTTCTTT. It specifies CASSLYPGLHTEAFF.